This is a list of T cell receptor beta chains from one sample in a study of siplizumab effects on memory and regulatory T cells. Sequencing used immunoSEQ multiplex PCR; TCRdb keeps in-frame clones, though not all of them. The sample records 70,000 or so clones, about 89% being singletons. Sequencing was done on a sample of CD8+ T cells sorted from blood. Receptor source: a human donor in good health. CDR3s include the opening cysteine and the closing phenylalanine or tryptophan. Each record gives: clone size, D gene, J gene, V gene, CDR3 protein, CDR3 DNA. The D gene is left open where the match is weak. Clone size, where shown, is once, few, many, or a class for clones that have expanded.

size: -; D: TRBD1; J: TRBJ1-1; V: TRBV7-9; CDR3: CASSLPTGTAFTEAFF; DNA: TGTGCCAGCAGCTTACCAACCGGGACAGCCTTCACTGAAGCTTTCTTT
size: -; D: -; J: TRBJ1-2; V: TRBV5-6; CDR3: CASSGRERGYTF; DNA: TGTGCCAGCAGCGGAAGGGAACGGGGCTACACCTTC
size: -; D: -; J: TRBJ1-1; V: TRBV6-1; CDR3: CASSESGEAFF; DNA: TGTGCCAGCAGTGAATCCGGTGAAGCTTTCTTT
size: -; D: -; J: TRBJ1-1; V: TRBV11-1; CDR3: CASTHSQGMNTEAFF; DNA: TGTGCCAGCACCCACTCCCAGGGTATGAACACTGAAGCTTTCTTT
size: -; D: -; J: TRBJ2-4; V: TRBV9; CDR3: CASSAGPGAIAKNIQYF; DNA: TGTGCCAGCAGCGCAGGCCCAGGGGCGATAGCCAAAAACATTCAGTACTTC
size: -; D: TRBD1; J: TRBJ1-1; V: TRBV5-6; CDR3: CASSLGAWTGVRSTEAFF; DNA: TGTGCCAGTAGCTTGGGGGCGTGGACAGGGGTTAGGAGCACTGAAGCTTTCTTT
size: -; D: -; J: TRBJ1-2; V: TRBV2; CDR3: CASSEALWAGAYGYTF; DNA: TGTGCCAGCAGTGAAGCTCTCTGGGCAGGGGCCTATGGCTACACCTTC
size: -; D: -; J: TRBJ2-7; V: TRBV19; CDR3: CASSITSSYEQYF; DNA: TGTGCCAGTAGTATCACGAGCTCCTACGAGCAGTACTTC
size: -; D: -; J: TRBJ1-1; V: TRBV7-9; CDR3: CASSSGWGTEAFF; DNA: TGTGCCAGCAGCTCGGGATGGGGCACTGAAGCTTTCTTT
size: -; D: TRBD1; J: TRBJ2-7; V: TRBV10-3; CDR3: CAIREGQGDLSEQYF; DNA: TGTGCCATCAGGGAGGGACAGGGTGATCTCTCCGAGCAGTACTTC
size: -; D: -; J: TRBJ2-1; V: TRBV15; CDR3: CATSRESVLSEQFF; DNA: TGTGCCACCAGCAGAGAATCTGTGCTTTCTGAGCAGTTCTTC
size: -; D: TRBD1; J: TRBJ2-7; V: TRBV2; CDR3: CASTGTDYEQYF; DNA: TGTGCCAGCACCGGGACAGACTACGAGCAGTACTTC
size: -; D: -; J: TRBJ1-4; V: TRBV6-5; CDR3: CASSPGLGVKLFF; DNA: TGTGCCAGCAGTCCCGGGTTGGGGGTGAAACTGTTTTTT
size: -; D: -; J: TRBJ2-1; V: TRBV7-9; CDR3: CASSQGAYNEQFF; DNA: TGTGCCAGCAGCCAGGGAGCTTACAATGAGCAGTTCTTC
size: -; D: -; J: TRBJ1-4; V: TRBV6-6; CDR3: CASSPWTVSTNEKLFF; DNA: TGTGCCAGCAGCCCGTGGACAGTCTCAACTAATGAAAAACTGTTTTTT
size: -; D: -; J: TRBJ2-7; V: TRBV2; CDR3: CASSVGYEQYF; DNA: TGTGCCAGCAGTGTAGGGTACGAGCAGTACTTC
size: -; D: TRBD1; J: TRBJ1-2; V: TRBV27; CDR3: CASKTGGLDGYTF; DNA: TGTGCCAGCAAGACAGGGGGCCTAGATGGCTACACCTTC
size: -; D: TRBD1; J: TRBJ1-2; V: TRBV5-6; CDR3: CASLTGGGGYGYTF; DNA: TGTGCCAGTCTTACAGGGGGCGGTGGCTATGGCTACACCTTC
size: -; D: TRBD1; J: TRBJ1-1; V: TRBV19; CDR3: CASSIAPTGAPIEAFF; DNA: TGTGCCAGTAGTATAGCTCCCACAGGGGCTCCGATTGAAGCTTTCTTT
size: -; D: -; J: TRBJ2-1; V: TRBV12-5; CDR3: CASGVGGARYEQFF; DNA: TGTGCTAGTGGTGTAGGGGGAGCGAGGTATGAGCAGTTCTTC
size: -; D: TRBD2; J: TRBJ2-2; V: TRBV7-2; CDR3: CASSLGVGTIITGELFF; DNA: TGTGCCAGCAGCTTAGGAGTCGGGACTATAATTACCGGGGAGCTGTTTTTT
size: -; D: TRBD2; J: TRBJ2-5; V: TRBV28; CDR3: CASSRPWGGAGLAGSSETQYF; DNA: TGTGCCAGCAGTCGCCCCTGGGGGGGAGCGGGCCTAGCGGGATCTTCAGAGACCCAGTACTTC
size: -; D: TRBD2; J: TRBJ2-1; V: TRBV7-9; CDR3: CASSLRGLALSGGSNEQFF; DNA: TGTGCCAGCAGCCTTAGGGGATTAGCCCTGTCGGGAGGATCGAATGAGCAGTTCTTC
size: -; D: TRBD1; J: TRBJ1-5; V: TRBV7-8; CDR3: CASSFWTGNQPQHF; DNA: TGTGCCAGCAGCTTTTGGACAGGGAATCAGCCCCAGCATTTT
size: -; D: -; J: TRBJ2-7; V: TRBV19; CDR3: CASSFGAGPYEQYF; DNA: TGTGCCAGTAGTTTCGGCGCAGGGCCCTACGAGCAGTACTTC
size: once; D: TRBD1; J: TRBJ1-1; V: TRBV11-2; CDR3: CASSLGYRGQGGINTEAFF; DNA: TGTGCCAGCAGCTTAGGTTACAGGGGGCAGGGGGGAATTAACACTGAAGCTTTCTTT
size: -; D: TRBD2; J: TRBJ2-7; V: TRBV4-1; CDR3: CASSQNPGLDLYEQYF; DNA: TGCGCCAGCAGCCAAAATCCGGGACTAGACTTGTACGAGCAGTACTTC
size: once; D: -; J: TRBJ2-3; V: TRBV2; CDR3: CASSLVERDTQYF; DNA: TGTGCCAGCAGCTTAGTGGAAAGGGATACGCAGTATTTT
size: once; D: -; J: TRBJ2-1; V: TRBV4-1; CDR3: CASSQDTALGNEQFF; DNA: TGCGCCAGCAGCCAAGATACGGCTCTCGGGAATGAGCAGTTCTTC
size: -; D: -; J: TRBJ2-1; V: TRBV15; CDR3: CATSTPPGREQFF; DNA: TGTGCCACCAGCACCCCCCCGGGGAGAGAGCAGTTCTTC
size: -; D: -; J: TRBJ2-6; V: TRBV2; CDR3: CASSIYPIQSRANVLTF; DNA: TGTGCCAGCAGTATATATCCGATACAAAGTCGGGCCAACGTCCTGACTTTC
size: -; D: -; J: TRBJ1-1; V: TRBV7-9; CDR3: CASSLAHNTEAFF; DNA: TGTGCCAGCAGCTTAGCGCATAACACTGAAGCTTTCTTT
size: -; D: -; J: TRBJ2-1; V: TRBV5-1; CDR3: CASSLGHPYNEQFF; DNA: TGCGCCAGCAGCTTGGGACATCCCTACAATGAGCAGTTCTTC
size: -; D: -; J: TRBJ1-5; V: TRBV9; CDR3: CASSVEGTSNQPQHF; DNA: TGTGCCAGCAGCGTAGAAGGCACTAGCAATCAGCCCCAGCATTTT
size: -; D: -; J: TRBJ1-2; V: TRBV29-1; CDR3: CSAGDGDYGYTF; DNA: TGCAGCGCAGGGGACGGTGACTATGGCTACACCTTC
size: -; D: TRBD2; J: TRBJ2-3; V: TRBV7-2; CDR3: CASSWTSGGTDTQYF; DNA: TGTGCCAGCAGCTGGACTAGCGGGGGCACAGATACGCAGTATTTT
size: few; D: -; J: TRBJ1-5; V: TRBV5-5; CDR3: CASSQVSGGNNQPQHF; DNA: TGTGCCAGCAGCCAAGTTAGCGGGGGAAACAATCAGCCCCAGCATTTT
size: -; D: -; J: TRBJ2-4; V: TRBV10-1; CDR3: CASSDGREERNIQYF; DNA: TGCGCCAGCAGTGACGGCAGGGAAGAACGAAACATTCAGTACTTC
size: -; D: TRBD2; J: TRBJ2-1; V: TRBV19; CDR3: CASSVGLAGGEGHNEQFF; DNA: TGTGCCAGTAGTGTCGGACTAGCGGGAGGGGAGGGGCACAATGAGCAGTTCTTC
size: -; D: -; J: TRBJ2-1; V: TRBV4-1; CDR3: CASSQEVAASYNEQFF; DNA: TGCGCCAGCAGCCAAGAGGTCGCCGCCTCCTACAATGAGCAGTTCTTC
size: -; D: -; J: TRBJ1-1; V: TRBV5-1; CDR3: CASSLAWGRNTEAFF; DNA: TGCGCCAGCAGCTTGGCCTGGGGGAGGAACACTGAAGCTTTCTTT
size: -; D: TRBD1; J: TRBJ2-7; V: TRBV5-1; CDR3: CASSADRGTYEQYF; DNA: TGCGCCAGCAGCGCCGACAGGGGAACCTACGAGCAGTACTTC
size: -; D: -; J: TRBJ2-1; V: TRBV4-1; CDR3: CASSQDRGPAGYNEQFF; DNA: TGCGCCAGCAGCCAAGATCGGGGCCCCGCGGGGTACAATGAGCAGTTCTTC
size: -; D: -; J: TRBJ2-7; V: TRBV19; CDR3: CASSIGPGTGSYEQYF; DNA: TGTGCCAGTAGTATAGGACCCGGGACTGGCTCCTACGAGCAGTACTTC
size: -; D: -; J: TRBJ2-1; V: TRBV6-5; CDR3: CASSYSSGNNEQFF; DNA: TGTGCCAGCAGTTACTCATCCGGAAACAATGAGCAGTTCTTC
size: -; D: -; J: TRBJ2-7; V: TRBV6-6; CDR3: CASSYSEHRSGDEQYF; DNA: TGTGCCAGCAGTTACAGCGAGCATCGGTCTGGCGACGAGCAGTACTTC
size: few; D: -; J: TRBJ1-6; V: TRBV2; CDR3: CASSSYLFGNSPLHF; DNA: TGTGCCAGCAGTTCCTACCTGTTTGGGAATTCACCCCTCCACTTT
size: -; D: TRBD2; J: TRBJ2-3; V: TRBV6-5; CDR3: CASSYAREADTQYF; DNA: TGTGCCAGCAGTTACGCGCGGGAGGCAGATACGCAGTATTTT
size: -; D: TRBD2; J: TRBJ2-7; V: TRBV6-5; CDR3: CASSYSSGGAYEQYF; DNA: TGTGCCAGCAGTTATTCAAGCGGGGGGGCCTACGAGCAGTACTTC
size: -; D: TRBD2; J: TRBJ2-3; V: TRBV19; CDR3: CASSIVPLAGAIDTQYF; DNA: TGTGCCAGTAGTATAGTCCCACTAGCGGGAGCGATAGATACGCAGTATTTT
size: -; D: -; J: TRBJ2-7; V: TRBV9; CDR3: CASSVAGHLPYEQYF; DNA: TGTGCCAGCAGCGTAGCTGGGCACCTACCCTACGAGCAGTACTTC
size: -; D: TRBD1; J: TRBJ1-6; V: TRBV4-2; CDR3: CASSPLWDRDNSPLHF; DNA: TGTGCCAGCAGCCCCCTCTGGGACAGGGATAATTCACCCCTCCACTTT
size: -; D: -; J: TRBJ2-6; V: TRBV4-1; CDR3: CASSIWAASGANVLTF; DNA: TGCGCCAGCAGCATTTGGGCGGCCTCTGGGGCCAACGTCCTGACTTTC
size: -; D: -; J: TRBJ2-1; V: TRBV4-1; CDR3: CASSQGSGAYNEQFF; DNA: TGCGCCAGCAGCCAAGGTTCGGGGGCATACAATGAGCAGTTCTTC
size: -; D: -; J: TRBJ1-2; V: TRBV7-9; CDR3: CASSFQSTGYGYTF; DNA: TGTGCCAGCAGCTTCCAGAGTACGGGCTATGGCTACACCTTC
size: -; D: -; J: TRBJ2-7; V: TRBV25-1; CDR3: CASSEESSYEQYF; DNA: TGTGCCAGCAGTGAAGAGAGCTCCTACGAGCAGTACTTC
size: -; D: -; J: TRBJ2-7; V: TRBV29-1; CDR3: CSVGMDRYIYEQYF; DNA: TGCAGCGTTGGAATGGACCGATACATCTACGAGCAGTACTTC
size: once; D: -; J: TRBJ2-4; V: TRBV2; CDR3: CASSEDTSMNIQYF; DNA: TGTGCCAGCAGTGAAGATACATCCATGAACATTCAGTACTTC
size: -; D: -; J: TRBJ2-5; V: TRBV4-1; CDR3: CASSQIPGHNLEYF; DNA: TGCGCCAGCAGCCAAATCCCGGGACATAATCTGGAGTACTTC